These 14 T cell receptor beta chains came from one sample sequenced in a study of blood T cell repertoires in COVID-19. Here immunoSEQ multiplex PCR was the method, and the copy in TCRdb shows in-frame clones only, minus some. Altogether 150,000 to 200,000 clones are present, about 81% being singletons, with the ten largest covering roughly a tenth. Sequencing input: peripheral blood. These receptors all stem from a human donor in a cohort sampled during active COVID-19.

This rearrangement joins TRBV5-4 to TRBJ1-1; D perhaps matches TRBD1 (6 bases). The CDR3 is made up of 16 amino acids. Per the germline V gene, CDR1 is SGHNT and CDR2 is YYREEE (reference sequence). The V end was cut by 4 bases, the J end by 2 bases, with 18 bases between. As DNA, the CDR3 is TGTGCCAGCAGCCCGAACAGGGTTTTGGGTAACACTGAAGCTTTCTTT. Translated: CASSPNRVLGNTEAFF.

This clone was detected ten times or more. The CDR3 loop is CASSEWGQGVQNIQYF. CDR3 nucleotide sequence: TGTGCCAGCAGTGAATGGGGACAGGGGGTACAAAACATTCAGTACTTC. The rearrangement links TRBV25-1 to TRBJ2-4; the match to TRBD1 covers 11 bases. The CDR3 is 16 residues long. The junction had 4 bases not matched to a gene; V was cut back by 1 base and J by 5 bases. Germline CDR1 reads MGHDK; CDR2 reads SYGVNS.

This chain joins TRBV30 and TRBJ2-7; D perhaps matches TRBD2 (5 bases). The CDR3 is 13 residues long. From germline, CDR1 is GTSNPN and CDR2 SVGIG (reference sequence). Trimming took off 3 bases at V and 7 bases at J, with 16 bases between the two ends. The chain's CDR3 is CAWRGDQRGEQYF. DNA of the CDR3: TGTGCCTGGAGGGGAGATCAGCGAGGGGAGCAGTACTTC.

V and J are TRBV27 and TRBJ2-7, with D possibly TRBD1 on 7 matching bases. Germline CDR1 is MNHEY and CDR2 is SMNVEV (reference sequence). This CDR3 has 17 residues. V lost 6 bases, J lost 3 bases, and 24 bases lay in between. This chain's CDR3 is CASRHSFGGGMDYEQYF. The CDR3 DNA reads as TGTGCCAGCAGGCACAGCTTCGGAGGGGGCATGGACTACGAGCAGTACTTC.

This clone has a single count. This chain joins TRBV10-3 and TRBJ2-3, with 9 bases lining up with TRBD2. With 4 bases clipped from V and 2 bases from J, the junction kept 7 bases outside the gene matches. This CDR3 is 16 amino acids long. CDR1 and CDR2 from the germline V gene are ENHRY and SYGVKD. CDR3 sequence: CAISGTSESYTDTQYF. The CDR3 DNA reads TGTGCCATCAGTGGGACTAGCGAGAGTTACACAGATACGCAGTATTTT.

The chain carries TRBV9 and TRBJ2-7, with D unclear. Germline CDR1 reads SGDLS; CDR2 reads YYNGEE. V lost 2 bases, J lost 5 bases, and 14 bases lay in between. This CDR3 region has 14 residues. CDR3 in amino acids: CASSVASIDNEQYF. The DNA of the CDR3 is TGTGCCAGCAGCGTGGCTTCGATCGATAACGAGCAGTACTTC. The whole variable domain, filled in from reference TRBV9 and TRBJ2-7, reads DSGVTQTPKHLITATGQRVTLRCSPRSGDLSVYWYQQSLDQGLQFLIQYYNGEERAKGNILERFSAQQFPDLHSELNLSSLELGDSALYFCASSVASIDNEQYFGPGTRLTVT.

The V call is TRBV19, the J call TRBJ1-5; possibly TRBD1 for D (6 bases). Germline lookup yields CDR1 LNHDA and CDR2 SQIVND (reference sequence). This CDR3 has 15 residues. V was cut by 5 bases and J by 3 bases, with 14 bases left in between. CDR3 loop: CASSDRDIHNQPQHF. The CDR3 DNA reads TGTGCCAGTAGTGACCGGGACATTCACAATCAGCCCCAGCATTTT.

DNA for the CDR3: TGCGCCAGCAGCTTGGTTCTTCAGGGGGCCAACGAGCAGTACTTC. It yields the protein CASSLVLQGANEQYF. The chain combines TRBV5-1 with TRBJ2-7, with 8 bases lining up with TRBD1. V dropped 0 bases and J dropped 5; count of bases not matched to a gene: 7. Germline V gives CDR1 SGHRS, CDR2 YFSETQ. The CDR3 has 15 residues.

The chain links TRBV29-1 to TRBJ2-3; tentative D call: TRBD2 (6 bases). V shed 8 bases and J shed 1 base, with 13 bases lying between them. The CDR3 totals 13 residues. Germline loops: CDR1 SQVTM, CDR2 ANQGSEA. CDR3 sequence reads: CSQAAGRTDTQYF. As DNA, the CDR3 is TGCAGCCAAGCAGCGGGCCGCACAGATACGCAGTATTTT.

Many counts were recorded for this clone. The rearrangement links TRBV7-2 to TRBJ2-7; D may be TRBD2 (5 bases). Trimming took 3 bases from V and 7 from J, leaving 13 bases between them. The CDR3 totals 13 residues. Germline loops: CDR1 SGHTA, CDR2 FQGNSA. The CDR3 region is CASSLRKEVEQYF. CDR3 in DNA: TGTGCCAGCAGCTTGAGAAAGGAGGTTGAGCAGTACTTC. Full variable domain (rest looked up from reference TRBV7-2 and TRBJ2-7): GAGVSQSPSNKVTEKGKDVELRCDPISGHTALYWYRQSLGQGLEFLIYFQGNSAPDKSGLPSDRFSAERTGGSVSTLTIQRTQQEDSAVYLCASSLRKEVEQYFGPGTRLTVT.

By share, this clone counts as hyperexpanded. This chain joins TRBV10-2 and TRBJ1-5; tentatively, D is TRBD1 (6 bases). V shed 7 bases and J shed 1 base, with 8 bases lying between them. In germline, CDR1 is WSHSY, CDR2 SAAADI. The CDR3 sequence is 13 residues long. CDR3 in DNA: TGCGCCAGCACACAGGGAAGCAATCAGCCCCAGCATTTT. Translated, it gives CASTQGSNQPQHF.

The chain employs TRBV18 and TRBJ2-5; 9 bases map to TRBD1. The CDR3 is 15 residues long. In germline, CDR1 is KGHSH, CDR2 LQKENI. V lost 5 bases to trimming and J lost 1 base; unmatched junction nucleotides: 5. Here the CDR3 reads CASSTLQGAQETQYF. CDR3 in DNA: TGTGCCAGCTCAACCTTACAGGGGGCCCAAGAGACCCAGTACTTC.

The chain uses TRBV19 and TRBJ1-2; 10 bases agree with TRBD1. Germline loops: CDR1 LNHDA, CDR2 SQIVND (reference sequence). V shed 6 bases and J 5 bases; nucleotides not matched to a gene: 6. The CDR3 is 14 amino acids. CDR3 in DNA: TGTGCCAGTAGCTCGACAGGGGGCGCGTATGGCTACACCTTC. Its translation: CASSSTGGAYGYTF.

This chain uses TRBV7-9 with TRBJ2-1; possibly TRBD1 for D (5 bases). The CDR3 has 14 amino acids. The V gene's germline CDR1 is SEHNR and CDR2 FQNEAQ (reference sequence). V was cut by 1 base and J by 4 bases, with 8 bases left in between. CDR3 amino acids: CASSLETVYNEQFF. CDR3 coding DNA: TGTGCCAGCAGCTTAGAGACAGTTTACAATGAGCAGTTCTTC.